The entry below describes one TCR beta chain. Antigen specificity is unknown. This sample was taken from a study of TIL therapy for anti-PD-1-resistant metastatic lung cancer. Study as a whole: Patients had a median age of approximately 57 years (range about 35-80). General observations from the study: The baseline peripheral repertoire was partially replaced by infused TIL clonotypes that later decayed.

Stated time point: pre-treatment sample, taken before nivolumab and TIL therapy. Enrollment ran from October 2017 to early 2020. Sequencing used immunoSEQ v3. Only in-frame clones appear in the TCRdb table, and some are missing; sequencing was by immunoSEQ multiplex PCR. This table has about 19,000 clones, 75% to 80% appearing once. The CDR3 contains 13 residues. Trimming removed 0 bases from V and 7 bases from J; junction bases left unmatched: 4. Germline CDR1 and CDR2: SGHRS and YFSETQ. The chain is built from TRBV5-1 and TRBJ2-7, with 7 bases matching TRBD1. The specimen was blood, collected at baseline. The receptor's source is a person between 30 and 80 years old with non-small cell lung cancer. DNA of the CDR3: TGCGCCAGCAGCTTGGCCGGGGACAGAGAGCAGTACTTC. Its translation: CASSLAGDREQYF.